These 20 T cell receptor beta chains originate from one sample sequenced in a study of control samples from healthy donors and cancer patients. Only in-frame clones appear in the TCRdb table, and some are missing; sequencing was by immunoSEQ multiplex PCR. The sample has around 82,000 clones; around 87% are singletons. Sequencing used blood. The receptors were sampled from a man in his forties or fifties in good health.

The chain has TRBV3-1 (or the pseudogene TRBV3-2) and TRBJ2-1; D is unresolved. This CDR3 has 14 residues. The germline gives CDR1 LGHDT, CDR2 YNNKEL (reference sequence). V lost 2 bases to trimming and J lost 4 bases, with 9 bases between them. The CDR3 spells CASSQNPTYNEQFF. CDR3 in DNA: TGTGCCAGCAGCCAAAATCCGACATACAATGAGCAGTTCTTC.

The chain is built from TRBV4-3 and TRBJ2-7, with TRBD1 matching 10 bases. CDR3 length equals 16 residues. Germline CDR1 LGHNA, CDR2 YSLEER. The junction had 8 bases not matched to a gene; V was cut back by 1 base and J by 5 bases. As DNA, the CDR3 is TGCGCCAGCAGCCAAGCCCTGGGGACAGGGGTCCACGAGCAGTACTTC. Translation gives CASSQALGTGVHEQYF.

The V call is TRBV27, the J call TRBJ2-3, with unresolved D. Per germline, CDR1 MNHEY and CDR2 SMNVEV (reference sequence). V lost 0 bases and J 2 bases, leaving 6 bases between the germline ends. The CDR3 covers 14 residues. CDR3 loop: CASSLSGSTDTQYF. In DNA, the CDR3 is TGTGCCAGCAGTTTATCCGGATCCACAGATACGCAGTATTTT.

The chain links TRBV5-1 to TRBJ2-3; D is tentatively TRBD1 or TRBD2 (5 bases each). The V end was cut by 4 bases, the J end by 2 bases, with 14 bases between. This CDR3 has 15 residues. Germline values: CDR1 SGHRS, CDR2 YFSETQ. The chain's CDR3 is CASSLYGATTDTQYF. The DNA of the CDR3 is TGCGCCAGCAGCCTCTACGGGGCCACCACAGATACGCAGTATTTT. The full variable domain, its missing parts supplied by reference TRBV5-1 and TRBJ2-3, is KAGVTQTPRYLIKTRGQQVTLSCSPISGHRSVSWYQQTPGQGLQFLFEYFSETQRNKGNFPGRFSGRQFSNSRSEMNVSTLELGDSALYLCASSLYGATTDTQYFGPGTRLTVL.

The CDR3, as DNA: TGTGCCAGCTCACCAGGGGCAGGGGACACAGATACGCAGTATTTT. It codes for CASSPGAGDTDTQYF. The chain employs TRBV18 and TRBJ2-3; possibly TRBD1 for D (6 bases). Germline V gives CDR1 KGHSH, CDR2 LQKENI. V was trimmed by 2 bases and J by 2 bases, leaving 11 bases between them. The CDR3 consists of 15 residues.

The chain links TRBV28 to TRBJ2-5; 8 bases are shared with TRBD2. The CDR3 is made up of 16 amino acids. Germline loops: CDR1 MDHEN, CDR2 SYDVKM. After removal of 5 bases from V and 5 bases from J, the junction contained 13 bases not matched to a gene. CDR3 sequence: CASSPSGGGLQETQYF. The CDR3 nucleotides are TGTGCCAGCAGTCCCTCGGGGGGGGGCTTGCAGGAGACCCAGTACTTC.

The V gene is TRBV28, the J gene TRBJ2-6; the D is unclear. The germline V gene encodes CDR1 MDHEN and CDR2 SYDVKM. Trimming removed 3 bases at V and 2 bases at J, with 8 bases between. The CDR3 spans 15 residues. CDR3 sequence: CASSLMLPGANVLTF. The CDR3 region has the DNA TGTGCCAGCAGTTTGATGCTACCTGGGGCCAACGTCCTGACTTTC.

The chain combines TRBV5-6 with TRBJ2-7; the D gene is possibly TRBD2 (7 bases). This CDR3 region has 12 residues. The V gene's germline CDR1 is SGHDT and CDR2 YYEEEE. V was shortened by 5 bases and J by 3 bases, with 9 bases between the two germline ends. CDR3 amino acids: CASRGGGYEQYF. The DNA of the CDR3 is TGTGCCAGCAGAGGGGGGGGCTACGAGCAGTACTTC.

This chain joins TRBV2 and TRBJ2-1, with 7 bases aligning to TRBD1. J gave up 10 bases and V 4 bases, and 7 bases lay outside the gene matches. Germline V gene sequence: CDR1 SNHLY, CDR2 FYNNEI. This CDR3 is 13 amino acids long. The CDR3 region is CASSVERTGEQFF. The CDR3 region has the DNA TGTGCCAGCAGTGTTGAAAGGACAGGAGAGCAGTTCTTC.

The chain combines TRBV7-8 with TRBJ1-2; no clear D. The germline V and J ends were trimmed by 5 bases and 2 bases, with 15 bases remaining between them. This CDR3 is 15 amino acids long. Looked up from germline, CDR1 is SGHVS and CDR2 is FQNEAQ. This CDR3 is CASSPRRDANYGYTF. CDR3 nucleotides: TGTGCCAGCAGCCCCCGACGGGATGCCAACTATGGCTACACCTTC.

This clone was detected only once. The genes are TRBV30 and TRBJ2-5; 11 nucleotides agree with TRBD1. Germline loops: CDR1 GTSNPN, CDR2 SVGIG (reference sequence). V shed 3 bases, J shed 5 bases, and the junction held 5 bases outside the gene matches. The CDR3 extends over 14 amino acids. This chain's CDR3 is CAWRWTGGRETQYF. The CDR3 DNA reads TGTGCCTGGAGATGGACAGGGGGCAGGGAGACCCAGTACTTC.

The chain employs TRBV18 and TRBJ1-1, with TRBD1 identical over 11 bases. This CDR3 is 16 amino acids long. Per the germline V gene, CDR1 is KGHSH and CDR2 is LQKENI. V lost 5 bases, J lost 0 bases, and 5 bases stayed unmatched. As DNA, the CDR3 is TGTGCCAGCTCAACGGGGACAGGGGGTGTGAACACTGAAGCTTTCTTT. Protein: CASSTGTGGVNTEAFF. The full variable domain, rest sourced from reference TRBV18 and TRBJ1-1, is NAGVMQNPRHLVRRRGQEARLRCSPMKGHSHVYWYRQLPEEGLKFMVYLQKENIIDESGMPKERFSAEFPKEGPSILRIQQVVRGDSAAYFCASSTGTGGVNTEAFFGQGTRLTVV.

This chain joins TRBV25-1 and TRBJ1-2; maybe TRBD1 (5 bases). CDR1 and CDR2 (germline): MGHDK, SYGVNS. Trimming took off 2 bases at V and 2 bases at J, with 9 bases between the two ends. The CDR3 extends over 14 amino acids. The CDR3 spells CASSELQENYGYTF. The CDR3 coding sequence is TGTGCCAGCAGTGAACTACAGGAGAACTATGGCTACACCTTC.

The CDR3 is CATSDPEDRATPVRNQPQHF. The CDR3 DNA follows: TGTGCCACCAGTGACCCGGAGGACAGGGCAACCCCGGTGCGTAATCAGCCCCAGCATTTT. This chain links TRBV24-1 with TRBJ1-5; 8 bases line up with TRBD1. V was pared by 4 bases and J by 4 bases, with 20 bases of the junction left unmatched. The CDR3 covers 20 residues. The germline V gene has CDR1 KGHDR and CDR2 SFDVKD.

This chain links TRBV24-1 with TRBJ1-4; TRBD1 matches at 10 bases. In germline, CDR1 is KGHDR, CDR2 SFDVKD. Trimming cost V 4 bases and J 5 bases; bases outside gene matches: 3. The CDR3 has 15 amino acids. The CDR3 here is CATSDSGQGNEKLFF. The CDR3 bases are TGTGCCACCAGTGACTCGGGACAGGGGAATGAAAAACTGTTTTTT.

This clone was recorded once. J is TRBJ1-4 and V is TRBV9, with D possibly matching TRBD1 (6 bases). V lost 2 bases and J 4 bases, leaving 15 bases between the germline ends. This CDR3 spans 16 amino acids. Germline V gives CDR1 SGDLS, CDR2 YYNGEE. The DNA for the CDR3 is TGTGCCAGCAGCGTGACAGGCCGGGGAGGTAATGAAAAACTGTTTTTT. Translated, it gives CASSVTGRGGNEKLFF.

This chain links TRBV24-1 with TRBJ2-2; no reliable D call. The length of the CDR3 is 15 residues. CDR1 is KGHDR and CDR2 is SFDVKD in the germline V gene. Trimming pared 4 bases from V and 1 base from J, leaving 9 bases between. In DNA form, the CDR3 reads TGTGCCACCAGTGAAACGAACCGGAACACCGGGGAGCTGTTTTTT. Its translation: CATSETNRNTGELFF.

V gene TRBV19 combines with J gene TRBJ2-4, with TRBD2 matching 8 bases. The CDR3 runs to 17 residues. Germline loops: CDR1 LNHDA, CDR2 SQIVND (reference sequence). J gave up 6 bases and V 5 bases, and 15 bases lay outside the gene matches. The CDR3 DNA reads as TGTGCCAGTAGTTTCCCGGGACTAGGGGCGGTGGGAAACATTCAGTACTTC. This codes for CASSFPGLGAVGNIQYF.

The CDR3 DNA is TGTGCCAGCAGCCAAGGGACAGGGTGGGCCTACGAGCAGTACTTC. Amino acid sequence: CASSQGTGWAYEQYF. The V gene is TRBV14, the J gene TRBJ2-7, with 8 bases matching TRBD1. With 1 base clipped from V and 2 bases from J, the junction kept 4 bases outside the gene matches. Per the germline V gene, CDR1 is SGHDN and CDR2 is FVKESK. The CDR3 length is 15 residues. The variable domain in full, completed from reference TRBV14 and TRBJ2-7, reads EAGVTQFPSHSVIEKGQTVTLRCDPISGHDNLYWYRRVMGKEIKFLLHFVKESKQDESGMPNNRFLAERTGGTYSTLKVQPAELEDSGVYFCASSQGTGWAYEQYFGPGTRLTVT.

The V gene is TRBV9, the J gene TRBJ1-2; TRBD1 is a possible D gene (6 bases). This CDR3 is 15 amino acids long. Deletions cut 4 bases from V and 4 bases from J, with 17 bases between. CDR1 SGDLS and CDR2 YYNGEE come from the germline V gene. The CDR3 bases are TGTGCCAGCAGCCCCGGGGGGCAGGCGGCCTATGGCTACACCTTC. Encoded protein: CASSPGGQAAYGYTF.